This is a list of T cell receptor beta chains from one sample in a study of shared clonotypes between healthy human individuals. Sequencing used immunoSEQ multiplex PCR; TCRdb keeps in-frame clones, though not all of them. Altogether about 1.5 million clones are present, around 98% being singletons, with the ten largest covering around 0.47%. The sequenced sample consisted of naive CD4+ T cells sorted from blood. The source is a young man in good health. The CDR3 runs from the conserved cysteine through the conserved F or W. Each record gives: V gene, clone size, CDR3 length, J gene, D gene, CDR3 protein, CDR3 DNA. The D gene is left open where the match is weak. The size field is filled for only some rows; it gives once, few, many or a size class.

V gene: TRBV25-1
clone size: -
CDR3 length: 13
J gene: TRBJ2-7
D gene: -
CDR3 protein: CASSESPAYEQYF
CDR3 DNA: TGTGCCAGCAGTGAAAGCCCAGCCTACGAGCAGTACTTC

V gene: TRBV14
clone size: -
CDR3 length: 16
J gene: TRBJ2-7
D gene: TRBD1
CDR3 protein: CASSQDAWDRTYEQYF
CDR3 DNA: TGTGCCAGCAGCCAAGACGCCTGGGACAGAACCTACGAGCAGTACTTC

V gene: TRBV7-2
clone size: -
CDR3 length: 15
J gene: TRBJ1-5
D gene: TRBD1
CDR3 protein: CASSRRDRGNQPQHF
CDR3 DNA: TGTGCCAGCAGCCGCCGGGACAGGGGTAATCAGCCCCAGCATTTT

V gene: TRBV19
clone size: -
CDR3 length: 16
J gene: TRBJ2-5
D gene: -
CDR3 protein: CASSQWHSPYQETQYF
CDR3 DNA: TGTGCCAGTAGTCAATGGCACAGCCCCTACCAAGAGACCCAGTACTTC

V gene: TRBV5-8
clone size: -
CDR3 length: 19
J gene: TRBJ2-2
D gene: TRBD2
CDR3 protein: CASSFLFRTSGSSAGELFF
CDR3 DNA: TGTGCCAGCAGCTTCCTCTTCCGGACTAGCGGGAGTTCGGCCGGGGAGCTGTTTTTT

V gene: TRBV10-2
clone size: -
CDR3 length: 12
J gene: TRBJ1-1
D gene: TRBD1
CDR3 protein: CASTGGPGEAFF
CDR3 DNA: TGCGCCAGCACAGGGGGGCCCGGGGAGGCTTTCTTT

V gene: TRBV15
clone size: -
CDR3 length: 15
J gene: TRBJ1-2
D gene: TRBD1
CDR3 protein: CATSIQGGGRYGYTF
CDR3 DNA: TGTGCCACCAGCATACAAGGGGGCGGGCGCTATGGCTACACCTTC

V gene: TRBV7-3
clone size: -
CDR3 length: 16
J gene: TRBJ1-5
D gene: TRBD1
CDR3 protein: CASSLSTGQGTLPQHF
CDR3 DNA: TGTGCCAGCAGCTTATCAACGGGACAGGGGACGCTGCCCCAGCATTTT

V gene: TRBV7-8
clone size: once
CDR3 length: 16
J gene: TRBJ2-5
D gene: TRBD2
CDR3 protein: CASSLIFLAATETQYF
CDR3 DNA: TGTGCCAGCAGCTTAATATTTCTAGCGGCGACCGAGACCCAGTACTTC

V gene: TRBV19
clone size: -
CDR3 length: 16
J gene: TRBJ1-5
D gene: TRBD1
CDR3 protein: CASSQLPGQGVIFKHF
CDR3 DNA: TGTGCCAGTAGTCAACTACCCGGACAGGGGGTGATTTTTAAGCATTTT

V gene: TRBV10-1
clone size: -
CDR3 length: 13
J gene: TRBJ2-7
D gene: -
CDR3 protein: CASSTGTSYEQYF
CDR3 DNA: TGCGCCAGCAGTACCGGGACTTCTTACGAGCAGTACTTC

V gene: TRBV2
clone size: -
CDR3 length: 14
J gene: TRBJ2-5
D gene: -
CDR3 protein: CASKKDRSQETQYF
CDR3 DNA: TGTGCCAGCAAAAAGGACAGAAGCCAAGAGACCCAGTACTTC

V gene: TRBV19
clone size: -
CDR3 length: 14
J gene: TRBJ2-5
D gene: TRBD1
CDR3 protein: CASSATGAAKTQYF
CDR3 DNA: TGTGCCAGTAGTGCGACAGGGGCTGCGAAGACCCAGTACTTC

V gene: TRBV15
clone size: -
CDR3 length: 14
J gene: TRBJ2-1
D gene: -
CDR3 protein: CATSGPGPYNEQFF
CDR3 DNA: TGTGCCACCAGCGGCCCGGGACCATACAATGAGCAGTTCTTC

V gene: TRBV5-5
clone size: -
CDR3 length: 14
J gene: TRBJ2-1
D gene: -
CDR3 protein: CASSFRGPYNEQFF
CDR3 DNA: TGTGCCAGCAGCTTCAGGGGCCCCTACAATGAGCAGTTCTTC

V gene: TRBV29-1
clone size: -
CDR3 length: 11
J gene: TRBJ2-1
D gene: -
CDR3 protein: CSVRNYNEQFF
CDR3 DNA: TGCAGCGTTCGCAACTACAATGAGCAGTTCTTC

V gene: TRBV7-9
clone size: -
CDR3 length: 16
J gene: TRBJ2-2
D gene: TRBD2
CDR3 protein: CASSSSGRGNTGELFF
CDR3 DNA: TGTGCCAGCAGTTCTAGCGGGAGAGGGAACACCGGGGAGCTGTTTTTT

V gene: TRBV6-6
clone size: -
CDR3 length: 16
J gene: TRBJ1-2
D gene: TRBD1
CDR3 protein: CASSRAGTGTIGGYTF
CDR3 DNA: TGTGCCAGCAGTCGGGCCGGGACAGGGACGATCGGTGGCTACACCTTC

V gene: TRBV7-9
clone size: -
CDR3 length: 16
J gene: TRBJ2-7
D gene: -
CDR3 protein: CASNSPKGDFPYEQYF
CDR3 DNA: TGTGCCAGCAACTCCCCCAAAGGAGACTTCCCATACGAGCAGTACTTC

V gene: TRBV13
clone size: -
CDR3 length: 13
J gene: TRBJ1-2
D gene: -
CDR3 protein: CASSSGRGYGYTF
CDR3 DNA: TGTGCCAGCAGCTCTGGGAGGGGATATGGCTACACCTTC

V gene: TRBV14
clone size: -
CDR3 length: 13
J gene: TRBJ2-5
D gene: -
CDR3 protein: CASSGRAQETQYF
CDR3 DNA: TGTGCCTCCTCAGGGCGGGCCCAAGAGACCCAGTACTTC

V gene: TRBV14
clone size: -
CDR3 length: 18
J gene: TRBJ2-7
D gene: TRBD2
CDR3 protein: CASSQEGGTSDHTYEQYF
CDR3 DNA: TGTGCCAGCAGCCAAGAGGGAGGGACTAGCGACCACACCTACGAGCAGTACTTC

V gene: TRBV30
clone size: -
CDR3 length: 14
J gene: TRBJ1-5
D gene: -
CDR3 protein: CAWSQPAGSWPQHF
CDR3 DNA: TGTGCCTGGAGCCAACCGGCGGGGAGTTGGCCCCAGCATTTT

V gene: TRBV19
clone size: once
CDR3 length: 15
J gene: TRBJ1-1
D gene: TRBD1
CDR3 protein: CASSSGDRGLTEAFF
CDR3 DNA: TGTGCCAGTAGTAGTGGGGACAGGGGTCTAACTGAAGCTTTCTTT

V gene: TRBV15
clone size: -
CDR3 length: 13
J gene: TRBJ2-7
D gene: -
CDR3 protein: CATSREGNYEQYF
CDR3 DNA: TGTGCCACCAGCAGAGAGGGGAATTACGAGCAGTACTTC

V gene: TRBV7-2
clone size: -
CDR3 length: 14
J gene: TRBJ1-5
D gene: -
CDR3 protein: CASSPGRGGSPQHF
CDR3 DNA: TGTGCCAGCAGCCCGGGACGCGGAGGGAGCCCCCAGCATTTT

V gene: TRBV14
clone size: -
CDR3 length: 17
J gene: TRBJ2-6
D gene: -
CDR3 protein: CASSQEGGLAGANVLTF
CDR3 DNA: TGTGCCAGCAGCCAAGAGGGGGGGCTCGCTGGGGCCAACGTCCTGACTTTC

V gene: TRBV27
clone size: -
CDR3 length: 14
J gene: TRBJ1-2
D gene: -
CDR3 protein: CASTQGGRGYGYTF
CDR3 DNA: TGTGCCAGCACCCAAGGGGGTCGGGGCTATGGCTACACCTTC

V gene: TRBV12-5
clone size: -
CDR3 length: 17
J gene: TRBJ2-2
D gene: -
CDR3 protein: CASGLVLGTLGTGELFF
CDR3 DNA: TGTGCTAGTGGTTTGGTACTAGGGACCCTAGGGACCGGGGAGCTGTTTTTT

V gene: TRBV7-9
clone size: -
CDR3 length: 15
J gene: TRBJ2-6
D gene: -
CDR3 protein: CASSLAGRGANVLTF
CDR3 DNA: TGTGCCAGCAGCTTAGCCGGGCGCGGGGCCAACGTCCTGACTTTC

V gene: TRBV6-1
clone size: -
CDR3 length: 13
J gene: TRBJ1-1
D gene: -
CDR3 protein: CASRPSSLAEAFF
CDR3 DNA: TGTGCCAGCAGACCCAGTAGTCTCGCTGAAGCTTTCTTT

V gene: TRBV15
clone size: -
CDR3 length: 15
J gene: TRBJ2-1
D gene: TRBD2
CDR3 protein: CATTLSGGPLDEQFF
CDR3 DNA: TGTGCCACCACCTTGTCGGGAGGGCCTCTGGATGAGCAGTTCTTC

V gene: TRBV27
clone size: -
CDR3 length: 15
J gene: TRBJ2-7
D gene: -
CDR3 protein: CASSFTGLTVREQYF
CDR3 DNA: TGTGCCAGCAGTTTTACGGGGCTAACAGTACGCGAGCAGTACTTC

V gene: TRBV7-6
clone size: -
CDR3 length: 12
J gene: TRBJ2-2
D gene: -
CDR3 protein: CASSSSTGELFF
CDR3 DNA: TGTGCCAGCAGCTCGAGCACCGGGGAGCTGTTTTTT

V gene: TRBV7-9
clone size: -
CDR3 length: 15
J gene: TRBJ1-4
D gene: -
CDR3 protein: CASSHVRRGFEKLFF
CDR3 DNA: TGTGCCAGCAGCCACGTTAGGAGGGGCTTTGAAAAACTGTTTTTT

V gene: TRBV25-1
clone size: -
CDR3 length: 13
J gene: TRBJ1-1
D gene: -
CDR3 protein: CASSWKMNTEAFF
CDR3 DNA: TGTGCCAGCAGTTGGAAGATGAACACTGAAGCTTTCTTT

V gene: TRBV7-9
clone size: -
CDR3 length: 19
J gene: TRBJ2-7
D gene: TRBD2
CDR3 protein: CASSPIFGVAGAVNTEQYF
CDR3 DNA: TGTGCCAGCAGCCCCATTTTCGGAGTAGCGGGAGCAGTCAACACCGAGCAGTACTTC

V gene: TRBV5-4
clone size: -
CDR3 length: 14
J gene: TRBJ1-3
D gene: -
CDR3 protein: CASSLGGTGNTIYF
CDR3 DNA: TGTGCCAGCAGCCTCGGGGGTACTGGAAACACCATATATTTT

V gene: TRBV7-3
clone size: -
CDR3 length: 17
J gene: TRBJ2-1
D gene: TRBD2
CDR3 protein: CASSPPPSAGVGNEQFF
CDR3 DNA: TGTGCCAGCAGCCCGCCTCCTTCTGCGGGGGTTGGTAATGAGCAGTTCTTC

V gene: TRBV7-9
clone size: -
CDR3 length: 13
J gene: TRBJ1-1
D gene: -
CDR3 protein: CASSLVVNTEAFF
CDR3 DNA: TGTGCCAGCAGCTTAGTGGTGAACACTGAAGCTTTCTTT

V gene: TRBV28
clone size: -
CDR3 length: 12
J gene: TRBJ1-1
D gene: -
CDR3 protein: CASSQRTVEAFF
CDR3 DNA: TGTGCCAGCAGTCAGCGGACGGTTGAAGCTTTCTTT

V gene: TRBV7-3
clone size: -
CDR3 length: 12
J gene: TRBJ2-2
D gene: -
CDR3 protein: CASSITHGELFF
CDR3 DNA: TGTGCCAGCAGCATAACACACGGGGAGCTGTTTTTT

V gene: TRBV18
clone size: -
CDR3 length: 13
J gene: TRBJ1-2
D gene: TRBD1
CDR3 protein: CASSGTANYGYTF
CDR3 DNA: TGTGCCAGCTCTGGGACAGCTAACTATGGCTACACCTTC

V gene: TRBV5-4
clone size: -
CDR3 length: 16
J gene: TRBJ2-7
D gene: TRBD2
CDR3 protein: CASSLTSGADSYEQYF
CDR3 DNA: TGTGCCAGCAGCTTGACTAGCGGGGCTGACTCCTACGAGCAGTACTTC

V gene: TRBV5-4
clone size: -
CDR3 length: 14
J gene: TRBJ1-2
D gene: -
CDR3 protein: CASTQTTGGYGYTF
CDR3 DNA: TGTGCCAGCACCCAAACGACAGGAGGGTATGGCTACACCTTC

V gene: TRBV5-8
clone size: -
CDR3 length: 12
J gene: TRBJ2-1
D gene: -
CDR3 protein: CASKQRTNEQFF
CDR3 DNA: TGTGCCAGCAAACAGCGGACCAATGAGCAGTTCTTC

V gene: TRBV10-3
clone size: -
CDR3 length: 13
J gene: TRBJ1-2
D gene: -
CDR3 protein: CAITAGPTNGYTF
CDR3 DNA: TGTGCCATCACCGCCGGGCCAACGAATGGCTACACCTTC

V gene: TRBV27
clone size: -
CDR3 length: 14
J gene: TRBJ2-1
D gene: TRBD2
CDR3 protein: CASSSGGRADEQFF
CDR3 DNA: TGTGCCAGCAGTTCGGGCGGGAGGGCGGATGAGCAGTTCTTC

V gene: TRBV11-2
clone size: -
CDR3 length: 18
J gene: TRBJ2-1
D gene: -
CDR3 protein: CASSLDVGSLSSYNEQFF
CDR3 DNA: TGTGCCAGCAGCTTAGATGTTGGCAGTTTAAGCTCCTACAATGAGCAGTTCTTC

V gene: TRBV9
clone size: -
CDR3 length: 14
J gene: TRBJ2-7
D gene: TRBD1
CDR3 protein: CASSAPGQGTEQYF
CDR3 DNA: TGTGCCAGCAGCGCACCGGGACAGGGTACCGAGCAGTACTTC

V gene: TRBV28
clone size: once
CDR3 length: 14
J gene: TRBJ2-7
D gene: TRBD1
CDR3 protein: CASSNTGGTYEQYF
CDR3 DNA: TGTGCCAGCAGCAACACAGGGGGGACCTACGAGCAGTACTTC

V gene: TRBV15
clone size: -
CDR3 length: 12
J gene: TRBJ2-5
D gene: -
CDR3 protein: CATSRARETQYF
CDR3 DNA: TGTGCCACCAGCAGAGCCAGAGAGACCCAGTACTTC

V gene: TRBV18
clone size: -
CDR3 length: 14
J gene: TRBJ2-5
D gene: -
CDR3 protein: CASSPASSQETQYF
CDR3 DNA: TGTGCCAGCTCACCGGCTAGCAGCCAAGAGACCCAGTACTTC

V gene: TRBV7-8
clone size: -
CDR3 length: 14
J gene: TRBJ1-5
D gene: -
CDR3 protein: CASSHRDSNQPQHF
CDR3 DNA: TGTGCCAGCAGCCACCGGGACAGCAATCAGCCCCAGCATTTT

V gene: TRBV27
clone size: -
CDR3 length: 14
J gene: TRBJ1-5
D gene: -
CDR3 protein: CASSFRGGNQPQHF
CDR3 DNA: TGTGCCAGCAGTTTTAGGGGAGGCAATCAGCCCCAGCATTTT

V gene: TRBV9
clone size: -
CDR3 length: 15
J gene: TRBJ2-5
D gene: TRBD2
CDR3 protein: CASSVAAGGQETQYF
CDR3 DNA: TGTGCCAGCAGCGTAGCAGCGGGAGGCCAAGAGACCCAGTACTTC

V gene: TRBV19
clone size: -
CDR3 length: 15
J gene: TRBJ1-5
D gene: -
CDR3 protein: CASSIDRPQGQPQHF
CDR3 DNA: TGTGCCAGTAGTATAGATCGCCCACAGGGACAGCCCCAGCATTTT

V gene: TRBV7-2
clone size: -
CDR3 length: 14
J gene: TRBJ2-3
D gene: -
CDR3 protein: CASSLGGSADTQYF
CDR3 DNA: TGTGCCAGCAGCTTAGGAGGGAGCGCAGATACGCAGTATTTT

V gene: TRBV4-1
clone size: -
CDR3 length: 16
J gene: TRBJ2-3
D gene: -
CDR3 protein: CASSQVAERNTDTQYF
CDR3 DNA: TGCGCCAGCAGCCAGGTAGCTGAGAGAAACACAGATACGCAGTATTTT